This TCR beta chain was recovered during a study of shared clonotypes between healthy human individuals. Germline-derived CDR1 and CDR2 are SGHRS and YFSETQ. The CDR3 consists of 14 residues. V was cut by 4 bases and J by 8 bases, with 16 bases left in between. Clones were sequenced by immunoSEQ multiplex PCR, and TCRdb holds only the in-frame ones, with some missing. The sample shows under 200,000 clones, about 93% of them seen only once. J is TRBJ2-1 and V is TRBV5-1; weak D call: TRBD2 (5 bases). This receptor was identified in a young woman in good health. The material sequenced was naive CD4+ T cells sorted from blood. The subset denotes: CD45RA+ positively selected. CDR3 coding DNA: TGCGCCAGCAGCCGAGGCCGACACGGGGATGAGCAGTTCTTC. Encoded protein: CASSRGRHGDEQFF.